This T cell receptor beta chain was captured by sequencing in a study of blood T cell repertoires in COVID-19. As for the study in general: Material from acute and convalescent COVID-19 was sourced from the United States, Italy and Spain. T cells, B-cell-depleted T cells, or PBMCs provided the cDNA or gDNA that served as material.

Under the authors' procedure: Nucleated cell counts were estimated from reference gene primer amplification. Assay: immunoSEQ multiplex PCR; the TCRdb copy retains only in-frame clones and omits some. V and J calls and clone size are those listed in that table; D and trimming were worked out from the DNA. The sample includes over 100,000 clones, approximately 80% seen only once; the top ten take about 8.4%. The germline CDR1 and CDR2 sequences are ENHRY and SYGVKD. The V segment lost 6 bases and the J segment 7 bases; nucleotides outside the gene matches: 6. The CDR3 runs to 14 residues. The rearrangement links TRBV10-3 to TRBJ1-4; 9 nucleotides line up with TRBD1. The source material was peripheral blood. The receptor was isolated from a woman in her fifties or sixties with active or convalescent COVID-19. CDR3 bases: TGTGCCATCAGGGAGGACAGGGGAGGTGAAAAACTGTTTTTT. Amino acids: CAIREDRGGEKLFF.